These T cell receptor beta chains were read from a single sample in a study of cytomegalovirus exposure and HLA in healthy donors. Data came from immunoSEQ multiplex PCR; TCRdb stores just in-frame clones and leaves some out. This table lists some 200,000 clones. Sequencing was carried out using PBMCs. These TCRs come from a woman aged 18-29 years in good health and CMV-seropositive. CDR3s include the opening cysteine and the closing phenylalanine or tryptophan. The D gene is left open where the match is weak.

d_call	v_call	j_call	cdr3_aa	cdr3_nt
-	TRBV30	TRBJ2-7	CAGTTEGYEQYF	TGTGCCGGAACGACAGAAGGCTACGAGCAGTACTTC
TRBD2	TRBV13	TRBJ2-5	CASSLASGIFSETQYF	TGTGCCAGCAGCTTAGCTAGCGGGATATTTAGTGAGACCCAGTACTTC
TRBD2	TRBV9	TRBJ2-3	CASSVLAGGGDTQYF	TGTGCCAGCAGCGTACTAGCGGGAGGCGGCGATACGCAGTATTTT
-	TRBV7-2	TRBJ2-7	CASSLSGSGGHTYEQYF	TGTGCCAGCAGCTTATCGGGTAGCGGAGGACATACCTACGAGCAGTACTTC
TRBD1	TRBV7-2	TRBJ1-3	CASSFGTDSGNTIYF	TGTGCCAGCAGCTTCGGGACAGACTCTGGAAACACCATATATTTT
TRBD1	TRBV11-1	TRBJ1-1	CASSFEDRDTEAFF	TGTGCCAGCAGCTTCGAGGACAGGGACACTGAAGCTTTCTTT
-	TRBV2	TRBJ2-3	CASTRWTDTQYF	TGTGCCAGCACCCGGTGGACAGATACGCAGTATTTT
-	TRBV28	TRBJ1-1	CASTEPGLRNTEAFF	TGTGCCAGCACAGAACCGGGACTGCGGAACACTGAAGCTTTCTTT
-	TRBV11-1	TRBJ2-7	CASSLGGLNYEQYF	TGTGCCAGCAGCTTAGGCGGGCTGAACTACGAGCAGTACTTC
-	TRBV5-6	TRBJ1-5	CASSLGGGQPQHF	TGTGCCAGCAGCTTAGGGGGGGGACAGCCCCAGCATTTT
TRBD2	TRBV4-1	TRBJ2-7	CASSPVGLAGVYEQYF	TGCGCCAGCAGCCCAGTGGGACTAGCGGGAGTGTACGAGCAGTACTTC
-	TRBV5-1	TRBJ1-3	CASSLLPEENTIYF	TGCGCCAGCAGCCTGTTGCCAGAGGAAAACACCATATATTTT
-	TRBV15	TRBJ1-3	CATSSKTGSGNTIYF	TGTGCCACCAGCAGTAAAACAGGGTCTGGAAACACCATATATTTT
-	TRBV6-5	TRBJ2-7	CASSYPDSLYEQYF	TGTGCCAGCAGTTACCCGGACAGTCTCTACGAGCAGTACTTC
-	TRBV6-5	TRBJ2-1	CASSYKLQYNEQFF	TGTGCCAGCAGTTACAAATTACAATACAATGAGCAGTTCTTC
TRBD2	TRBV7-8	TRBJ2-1	CASSLIPGLAGGGQFF	TGTGCCAGCAGCTTAATCCCGGGACTAGCGGGAGGCGGGCAGTTCTTC
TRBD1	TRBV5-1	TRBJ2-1	CASSIGQGADEQFF	TGCGCCAGCAGTATAGGACAGGGGGCCGATGAGCAGTTCTTC
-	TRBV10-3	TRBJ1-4	CAISQAGGRPNEKLFF	TGTGCCATCAGCCAGGCAGGTGGAAGACCTAATGAAAAACTGTTTTTT
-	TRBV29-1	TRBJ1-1	CSVEGGSGREAFF	TGCAGCGTTGAGGGGGGTTCGGGGCGAGAAGCTTTCTTT
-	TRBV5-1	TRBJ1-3	CASSSGQMAGNTIYF	TGCGCCAGCAGCTCCGGACAGATGGCTGGAAACACCATATATTTT
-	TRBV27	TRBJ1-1	CASLNPGGLRGEAFF	TGTGCCAGCCTTAACCCGGGGGGGCTAAGGGGTGAAGCTTTCTTT
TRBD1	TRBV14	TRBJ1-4	CASSPRQGNEKLFF	TGTGCCAGCAGCCCAAGACAGGGGAATGAAAAACTGTTTTTT